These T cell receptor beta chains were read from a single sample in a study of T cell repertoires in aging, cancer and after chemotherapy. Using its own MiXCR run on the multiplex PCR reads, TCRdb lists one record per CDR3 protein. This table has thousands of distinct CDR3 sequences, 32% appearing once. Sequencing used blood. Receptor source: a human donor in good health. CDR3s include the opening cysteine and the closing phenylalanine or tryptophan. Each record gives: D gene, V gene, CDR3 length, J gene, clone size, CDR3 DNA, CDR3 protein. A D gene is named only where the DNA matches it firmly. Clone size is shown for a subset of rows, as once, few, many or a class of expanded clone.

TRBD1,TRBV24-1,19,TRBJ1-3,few,TGTGCCACCAGTGACCAACCGGTAACAGGGGGCGCAATCGGAAACACCATATATTTT,CATSDQPVTGGAIGNTIYF
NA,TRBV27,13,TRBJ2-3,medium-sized,TGTGCCAGCAGTTTTCAGGCCGCAGATACGCAGTATTTT,CASSFQAADTQYF
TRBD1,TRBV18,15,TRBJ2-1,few,TGTGCCAGCTCGCCCGACAGGGTTTACGACAATGAGCAGTTCTTC,CASSPDRVYDNEQFF
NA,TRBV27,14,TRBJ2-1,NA,TGTGCCAGCAGTTGGCAGGGCCTTTACAATGAGCAGTTCTTC,CASSWQGLYNEQFF
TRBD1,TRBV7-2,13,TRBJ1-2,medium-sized,TGTGCCAGCAGTAATAGACAGGGTGATGGCTACACCTTC,CASSNRQGDGYTF
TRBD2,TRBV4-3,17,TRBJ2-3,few,TGCGCCAGCAGCCAACAGACTAGCGGGGATCATGGAGATACGCAGTATTTT,CASSQQTSGDHGDTQYF
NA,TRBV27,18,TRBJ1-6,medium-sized,TGTGCCAGCAGTTTATACCCAGGAGCGACACGGCGGGATTCACCCCTCCACTTT,CASSLYPGATRRDSPLHF
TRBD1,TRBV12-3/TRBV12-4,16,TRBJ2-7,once,TGTGCCAGCAGGCGGACAGGGGGGAATAGCTCCTACGAGCAGTACTTC,CASRRTGGNSSYEQYF
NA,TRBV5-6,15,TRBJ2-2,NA,TGTGCCAGCAGCTTAGATCGGGGGGCGGCGGGGGAGCTGTTTTTT,CASSLDRGAAGELFF
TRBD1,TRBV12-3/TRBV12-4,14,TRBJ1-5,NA,TGTGCCAGCAGTCCGGGACAGGGTATGCTGCCCCAGCATTTT,CASSPGQGMLPQHF
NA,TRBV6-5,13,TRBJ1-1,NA,TGTGCCAGCAGTTACTCGTTGCTTACTGAAGCTTTCTTT,CASSYSLLTEAFF
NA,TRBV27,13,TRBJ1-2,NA,TGTGCCAGCAGTTTCGGAGGAGCCTATGGCTACACCTTC,CASSFGGAYGYTF
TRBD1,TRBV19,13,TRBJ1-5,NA,TGTGCCAGTAGTGCCACAGGGGTGCAGCCCCAGCATTTT,CASSATGVQPQHF
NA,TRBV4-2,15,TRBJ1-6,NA,TGCGCCAGCAGCCAAGAAACCGGAGGGAATTCACCCCTCCACTTT,CASSQETGGNSPLHF
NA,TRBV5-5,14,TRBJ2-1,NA,TGTGCCGGCAGCCCGGGACACTCCTACAATGAGCAGTTCTTC,CAGSPGHSYNEQFF
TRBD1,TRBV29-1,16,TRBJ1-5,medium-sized,TGCAGCGTTGGCGGGACAGGAAGTTATAGCAATCAGCCCCAGCATTTT,CSVGGTGSYSNQPQHF
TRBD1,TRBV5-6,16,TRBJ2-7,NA,TGTGCCAGAAGCCGAATTGGACAGGGAATATCCTACGAGCAGTACTTC,CARSRIGQGISYEQYF
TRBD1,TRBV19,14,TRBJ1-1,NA,TGTGCCAGTATCAGGACAGGGGTGAACACTGAAGCTTTCTTT,CASIRTGVNTEAFF
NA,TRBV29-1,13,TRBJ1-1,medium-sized,TGCAGCGTTGAGAACAGAATGAACACTGAAGCTTTCTTT,CSVENRMNTEAFF
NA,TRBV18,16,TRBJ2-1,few,TGTGCCAGCCGCCACCGGACAGCCCAGTTGAACAATGAGCAGTTCTTC,CASRHRTAQLNNEQFF
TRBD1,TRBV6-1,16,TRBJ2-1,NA,TGTGCCAGCAGGCCTCCCGGGACAGGGGGCAGGATTGAGCAGTTCTTC,CASRPPGTGGRIEQFF
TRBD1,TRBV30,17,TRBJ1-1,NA,TGTGCCTGGAGTCCCCGGACAGGGAAGTTGATGAACACTGAAGCTTTCTTT,CAWSPRTGKLMNTEAFF
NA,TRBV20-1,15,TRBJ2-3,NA,TGCAGTGCTAGGCGGCAGGTCCTAAGCACAGATACGCAGTATTTT,CSARRQVLSTDTQYF
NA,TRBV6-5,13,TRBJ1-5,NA,TGTGCCAGCAGTTACCAGGGTAAACAGCCCCAGCATTTT,CASSYQGKQPQHF
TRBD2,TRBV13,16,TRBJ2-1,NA,TGTGCCAGCAGCTCCTTAGCGGGGGGGCAAGTCAATGAGCAGTTCTTC,CASSSLAGGQVNEQFF
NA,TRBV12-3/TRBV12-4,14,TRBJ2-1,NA,TGTGCCAGCAGCTCCCGGGCAGGGAACAATGAGCAGTTCTTC,CASSSRAGNNEQFF
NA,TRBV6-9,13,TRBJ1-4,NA,TGTGCCAGCAGTTGGTACACTAATGAAAAACTGTTTTTT,CASSWYTNEKLFF
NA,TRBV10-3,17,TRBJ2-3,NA,TGTGCCATCAGTGAGTCGATGAAGGGCAGCCACACAGATACGCAGTATTTT,CAISESMKGSHTDTQYF
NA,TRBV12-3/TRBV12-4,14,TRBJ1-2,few,TGTGCCAGCTCACCACCCGGGGGGCTGGATGGCTACACCTTC,CASSPPGGLDGYTF
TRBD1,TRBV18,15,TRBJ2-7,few,TGTGCCAGCTCACCACCGTGGGACAGGGCAAGCGAGCAGTACTTC,CASSPPWDRASEQYF
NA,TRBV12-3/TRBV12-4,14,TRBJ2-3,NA,TGTGCCAGCAGCGTCATTAGTAGCACAGATACGCAGTATTTT,CASSVISSTDTQYF
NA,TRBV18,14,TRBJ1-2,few,TGTGCCAGCTCCCTCAGTCAGGGTGGCTATGGCTACACCTTC,CASSLSQGGYGYTF
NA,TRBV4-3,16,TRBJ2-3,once,TGCGCCAGCAGCCAAGATCTGGCCCGGGGCACTGATACGCAGTATTTT,CASSQDLARGTDTQYF
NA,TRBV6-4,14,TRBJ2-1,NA,TGTGCCAGCAGCCCGACATGGGGCCGTAATGAGCAGTTCTTC,CASSPTWGRNEQFF
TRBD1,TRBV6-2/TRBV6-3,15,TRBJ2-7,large,TGTGCCAGCAGCCTTGACAGGGGTGGATCCTACGAGCAGTACTTC,CASSLDRGGSYEQYF
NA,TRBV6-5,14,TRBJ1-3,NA,TGTGCCAGCAGCCCGACAGAGACTGGAAACACCATATATTTT,CASSPTETGNTIYF
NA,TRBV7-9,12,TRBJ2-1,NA,TGTGCCTGCCAGGCATCTGTCAATGAGCAGTTCTTC,CACQASVNEQFF
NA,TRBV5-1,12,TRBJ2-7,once,TGCGCCAGCAGCTTGGTAGGAGGCGAGCAGTACTTC,CASSLVGGEQYF
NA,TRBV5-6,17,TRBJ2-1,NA,TGTGCCAGCAGCTCACTCCAGGGGTCAGGACCCTACAATGAGCAGTTCTTC,CASSSLQGSGPYNEQFF
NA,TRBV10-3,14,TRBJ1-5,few,TGTGCCATCAGTCGGGAGGGAGGAAATCAGCCCCAGCATTTT,CAISREGGNQPQHF
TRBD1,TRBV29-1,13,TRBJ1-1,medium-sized,TGCAGCGTTGGCGACAGGGTGAACACTGAAGCTTTCTTT,CSVGDRVNTEAFF
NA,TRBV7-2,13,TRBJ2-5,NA,TGTGCCAGCAGCTTAGGGCCCAGAGAGACCCAGTACTTC,CASSLGPRETQYF
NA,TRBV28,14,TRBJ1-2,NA,TGTGCCAGCACCGAACGGGGGATCCGATATGGCTACACCTTC,CASTERGIRYGYTF
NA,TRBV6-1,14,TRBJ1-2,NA,TGTGCCAGCAGTCCGGTCCCAGGAGGCTATGGCTACACCTTC,CASSPVPGGYGYTF
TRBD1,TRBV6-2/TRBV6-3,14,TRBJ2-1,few,TGTGCCAGCAGTTACCCGGGACAGTCCAATGAGCAGTTCTTC,CASSYPGQSNEQFF
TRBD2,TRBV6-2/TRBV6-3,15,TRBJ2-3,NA,TGTGCCAGCAGTCCACGGGTACTCTCTAGCGGTACGCAGTATTTT,CASSPRVLSSGTQYF
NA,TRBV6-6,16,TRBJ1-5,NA,TGTGCCAGCAGTGAAGGTCCGGGGTTCGGCAATCAGCCCCAGCATTTT,CASSEGPGFGNQPQHF
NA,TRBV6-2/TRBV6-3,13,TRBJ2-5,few,TGTGCCAGCAGTCCCCTGAGGGGAGAGACCCAGTACTTC,CASSPLRGETQYF
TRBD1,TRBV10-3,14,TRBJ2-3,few,TGTGCCACCACCGGGACAGCGAGCACAGATACGCAGTATTTT,CATTGTASTDTQYF
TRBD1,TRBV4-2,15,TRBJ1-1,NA,TGTGCCAGCAGCCAAGAAAGACAGGGTGGCACTGAAGCTTTCTTT,CASSQERQGGTEAFF
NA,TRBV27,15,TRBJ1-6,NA,TGTGCCAGCAGTTTTTATCGAGGAAGGGATTCACCCCTCCACTTT,CASSFYRGRDSPLHF
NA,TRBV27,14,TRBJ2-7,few,TGTGCCAGCAGGCCCGGGACGGACTCCTACGAGCAGTACTTC,CASRPGTDSYEQYF
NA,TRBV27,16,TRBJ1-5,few,TGTGCCAGCAGTCCCCCGGGTTATTTTAGGAATCAGCCCCAGCATTTT,CASSPPGYFRNQPQHF
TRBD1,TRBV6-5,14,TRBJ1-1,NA,TGTGCCAGCACCTTAACAGGGGGCAACACTGAAGCTTTCTTT,CASTLTGGNTEAFF
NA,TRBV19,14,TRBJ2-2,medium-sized,TGTGCCAGTTCCCTCCCCAATCGGGCCGGGGAGCTGTTTTTT,CASSLPNRAGELFF
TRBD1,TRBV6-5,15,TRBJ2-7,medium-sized,TGTGCCAGCAGTCCCAGGGACAGGAGCTCCTACGAGCAGTACTTC,CASSPRDRSSYEQYF
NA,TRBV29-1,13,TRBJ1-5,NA,TGCAGCGTTGCTCAGGATAGCAATCAGCCCCAGCATTTT,CSVAQDSNQPQHF